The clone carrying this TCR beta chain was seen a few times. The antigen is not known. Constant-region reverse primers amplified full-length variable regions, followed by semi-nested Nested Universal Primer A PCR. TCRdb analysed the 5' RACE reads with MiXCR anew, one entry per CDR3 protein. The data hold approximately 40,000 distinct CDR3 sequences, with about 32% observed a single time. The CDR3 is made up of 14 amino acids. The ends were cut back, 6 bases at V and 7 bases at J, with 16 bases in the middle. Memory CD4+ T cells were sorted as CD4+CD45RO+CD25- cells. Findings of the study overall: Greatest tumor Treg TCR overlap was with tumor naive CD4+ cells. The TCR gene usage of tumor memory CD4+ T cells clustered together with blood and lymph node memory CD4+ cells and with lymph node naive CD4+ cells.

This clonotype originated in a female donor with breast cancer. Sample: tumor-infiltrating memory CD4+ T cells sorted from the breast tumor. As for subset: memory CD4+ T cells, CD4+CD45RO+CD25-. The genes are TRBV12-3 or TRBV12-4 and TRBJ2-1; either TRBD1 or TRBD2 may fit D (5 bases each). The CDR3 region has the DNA TGTGCCAGCAGCCACCGGGACCGCGAAAATGAGCAGTTCTTC. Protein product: CASSHRDRENEQFF.